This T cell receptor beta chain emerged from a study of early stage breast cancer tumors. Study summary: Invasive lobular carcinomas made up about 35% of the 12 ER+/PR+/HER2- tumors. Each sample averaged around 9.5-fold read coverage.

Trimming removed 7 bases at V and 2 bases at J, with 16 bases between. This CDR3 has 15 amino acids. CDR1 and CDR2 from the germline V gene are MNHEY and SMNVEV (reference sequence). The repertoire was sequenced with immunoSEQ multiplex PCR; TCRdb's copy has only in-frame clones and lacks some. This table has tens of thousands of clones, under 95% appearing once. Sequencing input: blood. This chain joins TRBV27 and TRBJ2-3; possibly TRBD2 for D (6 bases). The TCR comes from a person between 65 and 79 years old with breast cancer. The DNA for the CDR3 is TGTGCCAGCACCCTACGGCGGGGCCTCACAGATACGCAGTATTTT. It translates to CASTLRRGLTDTQYF.